This passage covers 9 T cell receptor beta chains from one sample sequenced in a study of blood T cell repertoires in COVID-19. Repertoires were generated with immunoSEQ multiplex PCR, while TCRdb's copy carries only in-frame clones and drops some. The table records 95,000 to 150,000 clones, more than 70% of them present only once. The sample taken for sequencing was peripheral blood. These receptors were obtained from a man at least 80 years old with active or convalescent COVID-19.

This chain uses TRBV6-6 with TRBJ2-5, with 8 bases lining up with TRBD1. The CDR3 length is 14 residues. CDR1 is MNHNY, CDR2 SVGAGI, per germline (reference sequence). Trimming cost V 8 bases and J 3 bases; bases outside gene matches: 8. The CDR3 coding sequence is TGTGCCAGCCTGAGGACAGGGAGAGAAGAGACCCAGTACTTC. Translating gives CASLRTGREETQYF.

The chain uses TRBV7-6 and TRBJ2-3, with D perhaps matching TRBD2 (6 bases). This CDR3 has 16 amino acids. Germline values: CDR1 SGHVS, CDR2 FNYEAQ. V was cut by 4 bases and J by 3 bases, with 17 bases left in between. This chain's CDR3 is CASSSIVGRSTDTQYF. For the CDR3, the DNA is TGTGCCAGCAGCTCCATTGTGGGGAGGTCTACAGATACGCAGTATTTT.

The chain has TRBV18 and TRBJ2-7, with D maybe TRBD1 (5 bases). The CDR3 runs 13 residues. With 3 bases removed from V and 9 bases from J, the gap between germline ends came to 15 bases. CDR1 and CDR2 (germline): KGHSH, LQKENI. The CDR3 sequence: CASSPDTSPGQYF. CDR3 bases: TGTGCCAGCTCACCGGACACCTCTCCTGGGCAGTACTTC.

This clone was seen just once. The V gene is TRBV6-2 or TRBV6-3, the J gene TRBJ2-3, with a tentative D call TRBD2 (5 bases). CDR1 is MNHEY, CDR2 SVGEGT, per germline. V lost 7 bases to trimming and J lost 1 base, with 12 bases between them. The CDR3 runs 14 residues. The CDR3 sequence is CASNPYGGTDTQYF. The CDR3 DNA sequence: TGTGCCAGCAACCCCTACGGGGGCACAGATACGCAGTATTTT.

J is TRBJ2-6 and V is TRBV25-1, with 9 bases fitting TRBD1. The germline V gene encodes CDR1 MGHDK and CDR2 SYGVNS. V lost 6 bases, J lost 2 bases, and 8 bases stayed unmatched. The CDR3 has 17 residues. CDR3 sequence reads: CASRDGTGTTGANVLTF. DNA for the CDR3: TGTGCCAGCAGAGACGGGACAGGGACTACTGGGGCCAACGTCCTGACTTTC.

The gene calls are TRBV15 and TRBJ1-3; tentatively, D is TRBD1 (5 bases). Germline CDR1 and CDR2: LNHNV and YYDKDF (reference sequence). The CDR3 totals 16 residues. The V and J ends lost 5 bases and 0 bases respectively, with 14 bases between them. The CDR3 spells CATSPRGGYSGNTIYF. DNA of the CDR3: TGTGCCACCAGCCCGCGGGGCGGGTACTCTGGAAACACCATATATTTT.

This chain links TRBV5-5 with TRBJ2-3; 10 bases align to TRBD2. The CDR3 extends over 17 amino acids. Germline lookup yields CDR1 SGHKS and CDR2 YYEKEE (reference sequence). V trimming: 1 base; J trimming: 0 bases; junction bases outside the gene matches: 5. Here the CDR3 reads CASSLPSGGASTDTQYF. CDR3 nucleotides: TGTGCCAGCAGCTTGCCTAGCGGGGGTGCTAGCACAGATACGCAGTATTTT. Full variable domain (missing parts from reference TRBV5-5 and TRBJ2-3): DAGVTQSPTHLIKTRGQQVTLRCSPISGHKSVSWYQQVLGQGPQFIFQYYEKEERGRGNFPDRFSARQFPNYSSELNVNALLLGDSALYLCASSLPSGGASTDTQYFGPGTRLTVL.

This clone was seen only once. The rearrangement uses TRBV7-2 and TRBJ2-5; D is undetermined. The CDR3 loop spans 14 amino acids. Germline CDR1 is SGHTA and CDR2 is FQGNSA. Trimming shortened V by 5 bases and J by 5 bases, and 15 bases separated the two germline ends. The CDR3 DNA sequence: TGTGCCAGCAGCCCCGGGTCGCCTGGGGAGACCCAGTACTTC. This sequence encodes CASSPGSPGETQYF.

J is TRBJ2-3 and V is TRBV4-3; D perhaps matches TRBD2 (6 bases). This CDR3 comprises 15 residues. The ends were cut back, 4 bases at V and 0 bases at J, with 11 bases in the middle. Germline assignment: CDR1 LGHNA and CDR2 YSLEER. CDR3 DNA: TGCGCCAGCAGCCTGACCGGGACTAGCACAGATACGCAGTATTTT. Residues: CASSLTGTSTDTQYF.